The present TCR beta chain was sequenced within a study of monozygotic twins with inflammatory bowel disease. Comments on this clonotype: The target antigen is unknown.

This CDR3 has 13 residues. Germline V gene lookup returns CDR1 SGHNT and CDR2 YENEEA. General study results and limits: Compared with healthy co-twins, IBD patients showed reduced TCRbeta repertoire diversity by inverse Simpson.

Across eight separate reactions for each sample, cDNA was made. TCRdb reprocessed the 5' RACE reads and stores each CDR3 protein as one record, lacking DNA. Its listing shows some 170,000 distinct CDR3 sequences. The specimen was blood. This TCR derives from a human donor with ulcerative colitis or Crohn's disease, or a healthy co-twin of an affected twin (not recorded which). V is TRBV11-3 and J is TRBJ2-3; as DNA is missing, the TRBD1 call by TCRdb cannot be tested. CDR3 loop: CASRRTGTDTQYF.